This TCR beta chain was sequenced for a study of siplizumab effects on memory and regulatory T cells. Comments on this clone: Its antigen is unidentified.

Study outcomes and limitations: Alloreactive sequences that could be traced to unstimulated CD4+ memory cells showed a significant reduction under siplizumab. To unstimulated subsets, only a minor fraction of alloreactive clones could be mapped.

For every sample, 95,000 to 100,000 TCR templates were assayed. Generated by immunoSEQ multiplex PCR, the TCRdb table keeps only in-frame clones and is missing some. The sample shows around 86,000 clones, around 94% of them seen only once. V lost 8 bases to trimming and J lost 4 bases; unmatched junction nucleotides: 9. The CDR3 spans 15 residues. Looked up from germline, CDR1 is ENHRY and CDR2 is SYGVKD. This receptor was taken from a human donor in good health. The sample comprised non-Treg CD4+ T cells sorted from blood. The V and J genes are TRBV10-3 and TRBJ2-1; 9 bases agree with TRBD1. CDR3: CAIQGRTGVYNEQFF. The CDR3 region has the DNA TGTGCCATCCAAGGAAGGACAGGGGTATACAATGAGCAGTTCTTC.